This T cell receptor (beta chain) was identified during a study of PD-L1 blockade in urothelial cancer. Background on the study: Of some 29 patients, some 24 were males with bladder-origin urothelial cancer. Median T cell yield per blood sample was over 130,000 cells.

The time point here: peripheral blood 6 weeks after treatment start. As concerns this clone: Its target is unknown.

Synthetic TCR analog templates were added to each PCR reaction. Using immunoSEQ multiplex PCR, the repertoire was profiled, and TCRdb retains in-frame clones only, with some absent. The table has roughly 120,000 clones, around 89% seen once. Notes on the study in general: Pretreatment TCR clonality in blood under the median foretold superior survival.

The germline gives CDR1 MNHEY, CDR2 SVGAGI. CDR3 length: 14 amino acids. V was pared by 0 bases and J by 9 bases, with 9 bases between. The chain couples TRBV6-5 to TRBJ1-6; no clear D gene. The material sequenced was PBMCs, taken around atezolizumab (anti-PD-L1) treatment. The sequence was obtained from a man in his 60s with urothelial cancer. The CDR3 DNA is TGTGCCAGCAGTTACTCGACGCGCGGTTCACCCCTCCACTTT. Its protein is CASSYSTRGSPLHF.